This entry describes one TCR beta chain. The sample is drawn from a study of Graves' ophthalmopathy and Graves' hyperthyroidism. CDR1 is SGHDN, CDR2 FVKESK, per germline. This CDR3 has 13 residues. Trimming stripped 4 bases from V and 6 bases from J, with 12 bases between. RNA transcripts were the source from which TCR beta CDR3 regions were amplified. First-round RT-PCR used HTBI primers; second-round multiplex PCR followed. MiXCR was run by TCRdb on the multiplex PCR reads, yielding one entry per CDR3 protein. In the table there are almost 750,000 distinct CDR3 sequences, roughly two fifths of which are singletons.

The gene calls are TRBV14 and TRBJ1-1; D possibly corresponds to TRBD1 (5 bases). Material for sequencing was peripheral blood. The sequence was collected from an adult man with Graves' ophthalmopathy. The CDR3: CASSLTALSEAFF. The CDR3 DNA follows: TGTGCCAGCAGCCTGACAGCACTCTCTGAAGCTTTCTTT. Combining the CDR3 with reference TRBV14 and TRBJ1-1 gives the whole variable domain EAGVTQFPSHSVIEKGQTVTLRCDPISGHDNLYWYRRVMGKEIKFLLHFVKESKQDESGMPNNRFLAERTGGTYSTLKVQPAELEDSGVYFCASSLTALSEAFFGQGTRLTVV.